The clone carrying this T cell receptor beta chain was counted at least ten times. Its antigen is unknown. This record belongs to a study of T cells in Graves' hyperthyroidism and ophthalmopathy. The study's findings and limits: Most thyroid clonotypes expanded above 0.001 were also detected in blood.

Subjects with ophthalmopathy showed a Clinical Activity Score no lower than 3, a NOSPECS grade no lower than 4, and a duration shorter than 3 months. The diagnostic basis comprised clinical symptoms, serum thyroxine and TRAb, thyroid ultrasound and orbital computed tomography. Isolation of PBMCs was performed on about 10 ml fresh peripheral blood. CDR1 SGHTA and CDR2 FQGNSA come from the germline V gene. V gave up 4 bases and J gave up 7 bases, with 16 bases separating them. CDR3 size: 14 residues. RNA transcripts yielded amplified TCR beta CDR3 regions. HTBI primers drove first-round RT-PCR of the TCR CDR3. TCRdb fed the multiplex PCR reads into MiXCR, producing one record per CDR3 protein. Found here are about half a million distinct CDR3 sequences, roughly 16% of them singletons; the top ten hold around 32%.

This chain uses TRBV7-2 with TRBJ2-5; D possibly corresponds to TRBD1 (6 bases). The sample was blood. This TCR derives from a woman aged 25-40 years with Graves' ophthalmopathy. CDR3 DNA sequence: TGTGCCAGCAGCTCCATGGGACACGCGGGGACCCAGTACTTC. It yields the protein CASSSMGHAGTQYF.